These 10 T cell receptor beta chains originate from one sample sequenced in a study of T cells after posttransplantation cyclophosphamide. Using immunoSEQ multiplex PCR, the repertoire was profiled, and TCRdb retains in-frame clones only, with some absent. The table includes about 52,000 clones, under 95% detected once. What was sequenced was PBMCs. These receptors came from a woman in her 30s in good health and a related stem cell transplant donor.

The CDR3 loop is CASTAPRQGTDTQYF. Here the CDR3 DNA reads TGTGCCAGCACCGCCCCTAGACAGGGCACAGATACGCAGTATTTT. The rearrangement joins TRBV7-2 to TRBJ2-3; D perhaps matches TRBD1 (6 bases). The CDR3 extends over 15 amino acids. Germline assignment: CDR1 SGHTA and CDR2 FQGNSA. V lost 7 bases, J lost 1 base, and 15 bases lay in between.

This rearrangement joins TRBV2 to TRBJ2-7, with 9 bases fitting TRBD2. This CDR3 has 15 amino acids. V was clipped by 1 base and J by 2 bases; unmatched bases: 3. In germline, CDR1 is SNHLY, CDR2 FYNNEI. The CDR3 spells CASSEGRGGPYEQYF. CDR3 in DNA: TGTGCCAGCAGTGAAGGGCGGGGGGGACCCTACGAGCAGTACTTC.

The V gene is TRBV7-9, the J gene TRBJ2-7, with D possibly being TRBD1 (5 bases). Germline V gene data show CDR1 as SEHNR and CDR2 as FQNEAQ (reference sequence). The CDR3 extends over 13 amino acids. V was trimmed by 1 base and J by 2 bases, leaving 6 bases between them. The CDR3 nucleotides are TGTGCCAGCAGCTTAGAAGGGGCCTACGAGCAGTACTTC. Translation: CASSLEGAYEQYF. The full variable domain, completed using reference TRBV7-9 and TRBJ2-7, is DTGVSQNPRHKITKRGQNVTFRCDPISEHNRLYWYRQTLGQGPEFLTYFQNEAQLEKSRLLSDRFSAERPKGSFSTLEIQRTEQGDSAMYLCASSLEGAYEQYFGPGTRLTVT.

The chain has TRBV10-1 and TRBJ2-7; 10 bases are shared with TRBD1. The ends lost 1 base at V and 5 bases at J; junction bases unmatched: 5. CDR1 and CDR2 (germline): WNHNN, SYGVQD (reference sequence). There are 15 residues in the CDR3. This CDR3 reads CASSEWTGGRDEQYF. The CDR3 DNA reads as TGCGCCAGCAGTGAGTGGACAGGGGGTAGGGACGAGCAGTACTTC.

The chain joins TRBV10-2 to TRBJ1-2; possible D gene TRBD1, 5 bases. The CDR3 consists of 14 residues. Trimming shortened V by 10 bases and J by 4 bases, and 19 bases separated the two germline ends. Germline lookup yields CDR1 WSHSY and CDR2 SAAADI. The CDR3 loop reads CAIQPSAGGYGYTF. The CDR3 DNA follows: TGCGCCATCCAACCTTCTGCGGGGGGCTATGGCTACACCTTC.

The chain employs TRBV7-2 and TRBJ2-1; 7 nucleotides match TRBD2. The germline V gene has CDR1 SGHTA and CDR2 FQGNSA. V shed 2 bases and J 10 bases; nucleotides not matched to a gene: 8. The length of the CDR3 is 14 residues. Written as DNA, the CDR3 is TGTGCCAGCAGCTTATTTCCGGGACTACCCGAGCAGTTCTTC. Translating it yields CASSLFPGLPEQFF.

The V call is TRBV5-1, the J call TRBJ1-1, with 8 bases identical to TRBD1. CDR1 and CDR2 from the germline V gene are SGHRS and YFSETQ. The CDR3 runs to 14 residues. The V and J ends lost 0 bases and 5 bases, in that order; junction bases with no gene match: 3. Here the CDR3 DNA reads TGCGCCAGCAGCTTGGCAGGGGGCGAGACTGAAGCTTTCTTT. Its protein is CASSLAGGETEAFF.

This chain links TRBV23-1 with TRBJ2-7; D is ambiguous. TRBV23-1 is classed as an ORF, of uncertain function. The CDR3 is made up of 18 amino acids. The germline V and J ends were trimmed by 0 bases and 0 bases, with 18 bases remaining between them. The CDR3 is CASSQSGEGASASYEQYF. The CDR3 nucleotides are TGCGCCAGCAGTCAATCCGGAGAAGGTGCCTCCGCCTCCTACGAGCAGTACTTC.

On this clone itself: The sample has other DNA sequences that encode this CDR3 too. This chain links TRBV11-3 with TRBJ1-1; 11 nucleotides line up with TRBD1. CDR3 length: 15 residues. After removal of 5 bases from V and 3 bases from J, the junction contained 5 bases not matched to a gene. In germline, CDR1 is SGHNT, CDR2 YENEEA. The CDR3 spells CASSPGQGVDTEAFF. As DNA, the CDR3 is TGTGCCAGCAGCCCGGGACAGGGGGTCGACACTGAAGCTTTCTTT.

This clone was seen only once. The rearrangement uses TRBV7-9 and TRBJ1-2; D is unresolved. V was pared by 3 bases and J by 10 bases, with 9 bases between. CDR1 is SEHNR, CDR2 FQNEAQ, per germline (reference sequence). CDR3 size: 11 residues. The CDR3 DNA sequence: TGTGCCAGCAGCTTGGCAGGTGACTACACCTTC. This translates into CASSLAGDYTF. Complete variable domain (other parts from reference TRBV7-9 and TRBJ1-2): DTGVSQNPRHKITKRGQNVTFRCDPISEHNRLYWYRQTLGQGPEFLTYFQNEAQLEKSRLLSDRFSAERPKGSFSTLEIQRTEQGDSAMYLCASSLAGDYTFGSGTRLTVV.